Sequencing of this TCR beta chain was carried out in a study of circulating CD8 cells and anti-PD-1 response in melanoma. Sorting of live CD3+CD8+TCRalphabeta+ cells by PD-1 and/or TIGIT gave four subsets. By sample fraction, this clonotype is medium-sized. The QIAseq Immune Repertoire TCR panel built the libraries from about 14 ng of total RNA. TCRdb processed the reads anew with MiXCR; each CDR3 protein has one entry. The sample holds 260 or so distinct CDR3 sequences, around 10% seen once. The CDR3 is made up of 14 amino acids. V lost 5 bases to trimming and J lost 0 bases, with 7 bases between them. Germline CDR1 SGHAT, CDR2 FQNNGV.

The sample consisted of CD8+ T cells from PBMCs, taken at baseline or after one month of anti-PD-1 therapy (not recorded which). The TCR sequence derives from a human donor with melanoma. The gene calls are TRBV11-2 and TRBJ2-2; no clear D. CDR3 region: CASSLEPNTGELFF. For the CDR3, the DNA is TGTGCCAGCAGCCTCGAGCCGAACACCGGGGAGCTGTTTTTT.